Listed below are T cell receptor beta chains from one sample, sequenced in a study of blood T cell repertoires in COVID-19. Libraries were prepared by immunoSEQ multiplex PCR; TCRdb keeps only in-frame clonotypes and omits some of them. The table has fewer than 450,000 clones, 88% seen once. Specimen: PBMCs or T cells enriched from blood (not recorded which). The receptor source for this set is a woman in her late teens or twenties who had recovered from COVID-19. CDR3s include the opening cysteine and the closing phenylalanine or tryptophan. D genes are given only for firm matches. Where a row states a size, it is once, few, many or the class of an expanded clone; other rows omit it.

clone_size: NA; d_call: NA; v_call: TRBV7-6; j_call: TRBJ2-7; cdr3_nt: TGTGCCAGCAGCTTATTTGAGCGAGTTTCCGAGCAGTACTTC; cdr3_aa: CASSLFERVSEQYF
clone_size: few; d_call: NA; v_call: TRBV25-1; j_call: TRBJ2-2; cdr3_nt: TGTGCCAGCAGTCGGACGGGGGTAAACACCGGGGAGCTGTTTTTT; cdr3_aa: CASSRTGVNTGELFF
clone_size: once; d_call: TRBD1; v_call: TRBV18; j_call: TRBJ1-6; cdr3_nt: TGTGCCAGCTCACCCCCCCAGGGGGCGAATGTGATTTCACCCCTCCACTTT; cdr3_aa: CASSPPQGANVISPLHF
clone_size: NA; d_call: NA; v_call: TRBV19; j_call: TRBJ1-5; cdr3_nt: TGTGCCAGTAGCCACGTGGGGGCGGCTCAGCCCCAGCATTTT; cdr3_aa: CASSHVGAAQPQHF
clone_size: NA; d_call: TRBD1; v_call: TRBV5-1; j_call: TRBJ2-7; cdr3_nt: TGCGCCAGCAGCGTGGACAGGGCAAGGGACGAGCAGTACTTC; cdr3_aa: CASSVDRARDEQYF
clone_size: NA; d_call: TRBD1; v_call: TRBV3-1/TRBV3-2; j_call: TRBJ2-3; cdr3_nt: TGTGCCAGCAGCCAAGAAGGGACAGGGAAAACAGATACGCAGTATTTT; cdr3_aa: CASSQEGTGKTDTQYF
clone_size: NA; d_call: TRBD1; v_call: TRBV7-6; j_call: TRBJ1-1; cdr3_nt: TGTGCCAGCAGCTTGGACAGGGCGGCTGAAGCTTTCTTT; cdr3_aa: CASSLDRAAEAFF
clone_size: NA; d_call: NA; v_call: TRBV25-1; j_call: TRBJ1-2; cdr3_nt: TGTGCCAGCAGTGTCCGGACAGTAGATGGCTACACCTTC; cdr3_aa: CASSVRTVDGYTF
clone_size: NA; d_call: TRBD1; v_call: TRBV6-4; j_call: TRBJ1-6; cdr3_nt: TGTGCCAGCAGTTCGAAGCCAAGGACAGGATGGGATAATTCACCCCTCCACTTT; cdr3_aa: CASSSKPRTGWDNSPLHF
clone_size: NA; d_call: NA; v_call: TRBV20-1; j_call: TRBJ1-5; cdr3_nt: TGCAGTGCTAGTTGGGGGGGGCCGAGTCAGCCCCAGCATTTT; cdr3_aa: CSASWGGPSQPQHF
clone_size: NA; d_call: NA; v_call: TRBV9; j_call: TRBJ1-3; cdr3_nt: TGTGCCAGCAGCGTAAATAACCAGGGCTCTGGAAACACCATATATTTT; cdr3_aa: CASSVNNQGSGNTIYF
clone_size: once; d_call: NA; v_call: TRBV27; j_call: TRBJ1-1; cdr3_nt: TGTGCCAGCACTTCCCTAACGCTCAAGGGGGACACTGAAGCTTTCTTT; cdr3_aa: CASTSLTLKGDTEAFF
clone_size: few; d_call: NA; v_call: TRBV10-3; j_call: TRBJ1-2; cdr3_nt: TGTGCCATCAACCCAAACTCAGGGATAGGCTACACCTTC; cdr3_aa: CAINPNSGIGYTF
clone_size: NA; d_call: TRBD1; v_call: TRBV2; j_call: TRBJ1-2; cdr3_nt: TGTGCCAGCAGTGAAGACAGGGGAAGTGGCTACACCTTC; cdr3_aa: CASSEDRGSGYTF
clone_size: NA; d_call: NA; v_call: TRBV5-4; j_call: TRBJ1-2; cdr3_nt: TGTGCCAGCAGCTTGGCCGGGGAGACCTATGGCTACACCTTC; cdr3_aa: CASSLAGETYGYTF
clone_size: once; d_call: NA; v_call: TRBV25-1; j_call: TRBJ2-5; cdr3_nt: TGTGCCAGCAGTGAATGGGCAAACCAAGAGACCCAGTACTTC; cdr3_aa: CASSEWANQETQYF
clone_size: NA; d_call: NA; v_call: TRBV5-8; j_call: TRBJ1-2; cdr3_nt: TGTGCCAGCAGCATGGGGACGGAGGAGCTGAACAACTATGGCTACACCTTC; cdr3_aa: CASSMGTEELNNYGYTF
clone_size: NA; d_call: TRBD1; v_call: TRBV7-2; j_call: TRBJ2-2; cdr3_nt: TGTGCCAGCAGCCAACAGGGGTCTCTTAACACCGGGGAGCTGTTTTTT; cdr3_aa: CASSQQGSLNTGELFF
clone_size: NA; d_call: NA; v_call: TRBV5-1; j_call: TRBJ1-3; cdr3_nt: TGCGCCAGCAGCTTAACAGGGCTATCTGGAAACACCATATATTTT; cdr3_aa: CASSLTGLSGNTIYF
clone_size: NA; d_call: TRBD1; v_call: TRBV2; j_call: TRBJ1-1; cdr3_nt: TGTGCCAGCAGTGAATCCGGGACAGCGAACACTGAAGCTTTCTTT; cdr3_aa: CASSESGTANTEAFF
clone_size: NA; d_call: TRBD1; v_call: TRBV6-5; j_call: TRBJ1-3; cdr3_nt: TGTGCCAGCAGTTCCGGGACAGGGAGCTCTGGAAACACCATATATTTT; cdr3_aa: CASSSGTGSSGNTIYF
clone_size: NA; d_call: NA; v_call: TRBV14; j_call: TRBJ2-7; cdr3_nt: TGTGCCAGCAGCTTCCGATTTAGGGGGAGCTCCTACGAGCAGTACTTC; cdr3_aa: CASSFRFRGSSYEQYF
clone_size: NA; d_call: TRBD1; v_call: TRBV10-3; j_call: TRBJ1-1; cdr3_nt: TGTGCCATCAGTGGGACAGGGAAGGGCACTGAAGCTTTCTTT; cdr3_aa: CAISGTGKGTEAFF
clone_size: NA; d_call: TRBD1; v_call: TRBV29-1; j_call: TRBJ2-1; cdr3_nt: TGCAGCGTCGCCCAAGGGGGCTATGAGCAGTTCTTC; cdr3_aa: CSVAQGGYEQFF
clone_size: NA; d_call: NA; v_call: TRBV3-1/TRBV3-2; j_call: TRBJ1-4; cdr3_nt: TGTGCCAGCAGCCAAGAGGGGGGAGGTGAAAAACTGTTTTTT; cdr3_aa: CASSQEGGGEKLFF
clone_size: NA; d_call: NA; v_call: TRBV18; j_call: TRBJ1-3; cdr3_nt: TGTGCCAGCTCCCAGGGTATGGGAGGAAACACCATATATTTT; cdr3_aa: CASSQGMGGNTIYF
clone_size: NA; d_call: NA; v_call: TRBV12-3/TRBV12-4; j_call: TRBJ2-7; cdr3_nt: TGTGCCAGCAGTACTAGAAACAGCGAGCAGTACTTC; cdr3_aa: CASSTRNSEQYF
clone_size: NA; d_call: NA; v_call: TRBV7-2; j_call: TRBJ2-7; cdr3_nt: TGTGCCAGCAGCCGGGACTTGTCATACGAGCAGTACTTC; cdr3_aa: CASSRDLSYEQYF
clone_size: NA; d_call: NA; v_call: TRBV5-1; j_call: TRBJ1-2; cdr3_nt: TGCGCCAGCAGCTTGGACCCTGGGGGGAAAGGGTATGGCTACACCTTC; cdr3_aa: CASSLDPGGKGYGYTF
clone_size: NA; d_call: NA; v_call: TRBV5-4; j_call: TRBJ2-7; cdr3_nt: TGTGCCAGCAGTAGTTTGTCCACCTACGAGCAGTACTTC; cdr3_aa: CASSSLSTYEQYF
clone_size: NA; d_call: NA; v_call: TRBV7-2; j_call: TRBJ2-1; cdr3_nt: TGTGCCAGCAGCTTAAGTCCGGTGGGGCTGGGTAATGAGCAGTTCTTC; cdr3_aa: CASSLSPVGLGNEQFF
clone_size: NA; d_call: TRBD1; v_call: TRBV28; j_call: TRBJ1-6; cdr3_nt: TGTGCCAGCAGACAGGGGTTTCGTTCACCCCTCCACTTT; cdr3_aa: CASRQGFRSPLHF
clone_size: NA; d_call: NA; v_call: TRBV18; j_call: TRBJ2-3; cdr3_nt: TGTGCCAGCTCACCAGACAGATCCGCTCCCACCCATACGCAGTATTTT; cdr3_aa: CASSPDRSAPTHTQYF
clone_size: NA; d_call: NA; v_call: TRBV7-2; j_call: TRBJ1-5; cdr3_nt: TGTGCCAGCAGCCCGCGGGGGAATAGCAATCAGCCCCAGCATTTT; cdr3_aa: CASSPRGNSNQPQHF
clone_size: few; d_call: TRBD1; v_call: TRBV7-6; j_call: TRBJ1-5; cdr3_nt: TGTGCCAGCAGCTTGTTGTCAGGGGGCCCAAATCAGCCCCAGCATTTT; cdr3_aa: CASSLLSGGPNQPQHF
clone_size: NA; d_call: TRBD1; v_call: TRBV12-5; j_call: TRBJ1-5; cdr3_nt: TGTGCTAGTGGTTACTCCCGGGGATCTCCGCGGGACAGGGGGACGGGGCAGCCCCAGCATTTT; cdr3_aa: CASGYSRGSPRDRGTGQPQHF
clone_size: NA; d_call: NA; v_call: TRBV4-1; j_call: TRBJ1-4; cdr3_nt: TGCGCCAGCAGCCAAGACCCCAGTCGGGTAGGGTTTTTT; cdr3_aa: CASSQDPSRVGFF
clone_size: NA; d_call: NA; v_call: TRBV2; j_call: TRBJ1-1; cdr3_nt: TGTGCCAGCAGTGAAGCCGGGGGAGGCGTGGGCACTGAAGCTTTCTTT; cdr3_aa: CASSEAGGGVGTEAFF
clone_size: NA; d_call: TRBD1; v_call: TRBV5-1; j_call: TRBJ1-6; cdr3_nt: TGCGCCAGCAGCCCGGACAGGGTCTTCTATAATTCACCCCTCCACTTT; cdr3_aa: CASSPDRVFYNSPLHF
clone_size: once; d_call: NA; v_call: TRBV29-1; j_call: TRBJ2-7; cdr3_nt: TGCAGCGTTGTTATTGGGACAAGCTCCTACGAGCAGTACTTC; cdr3_aa: CSVVIGTSSYEQYF
clone_size: few; d_call: NA; v_call: TRBV15; j_call: TRBJ1-5; cdr3_nt: TGTGCCACCAGCCGGGAGAATCAGCCCCAGCATTTT; cdr3_aa: CATSRENQPQHF
clone_size: NA; d_call: TRBD1; v_call: TRBV25-1; j_call: TRBJ2-7; cdr3_nt: TGTGCCAGCAGGGGACAGGGGGCTTCCTACGAGCAGTACTTC; cdr3_aa: CASRGQGASYEQYF